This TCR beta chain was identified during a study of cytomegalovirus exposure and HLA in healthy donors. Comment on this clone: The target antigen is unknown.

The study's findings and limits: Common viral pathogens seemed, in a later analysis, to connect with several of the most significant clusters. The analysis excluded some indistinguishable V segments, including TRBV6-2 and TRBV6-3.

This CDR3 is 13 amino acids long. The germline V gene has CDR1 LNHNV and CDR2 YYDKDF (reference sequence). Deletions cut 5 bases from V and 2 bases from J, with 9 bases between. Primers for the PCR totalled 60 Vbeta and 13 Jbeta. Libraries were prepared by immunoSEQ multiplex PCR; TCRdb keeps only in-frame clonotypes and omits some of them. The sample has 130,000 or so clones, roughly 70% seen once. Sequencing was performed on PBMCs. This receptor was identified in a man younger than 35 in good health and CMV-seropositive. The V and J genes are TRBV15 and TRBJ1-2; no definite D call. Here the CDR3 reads CATSQTENYGYTF. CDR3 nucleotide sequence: TGTGCCACCAGCCAGACGGAGAACTATGGCTACACCTTC.